Listed here are 18 T cell receptor beta chains from one sample, sequenced in a study of blood T cell repertoires in COVID-19. Some clones are missing from TCRdb's copy, which holds only in-frame ones; the method was immunoSEQ multiplex PCR. The sample has approximately 85,000 clones, about nine tenths seen once. Source material: peripheral blood. Receptors were obtained from a man in his fifties with active or convalescent COVID-19.

The rearrangement uses TRBV19 and TRBJ1-1; 7 bases are shared with TRBD1. Trimming took 7 bases from V and 5 from J; bases not matched to a gene: 10. The CDR3 is 14 amino acids. CDR1 is LNHDA, CDR2 SQIVND, per germline (reference sequence). Written as DNA, the CDR3 is TGTGCCAGTACCCTCGACAGGGTCGGTACTGAAGCTTTCTTT. Its translation: CASTLDRVGTEAFF.

The chain recombines TRBV12-3 or TRBV12-4 with TRBJ2-5, with a weak D call TRBD2 (5 bases). The germline V and J ends were trimmed by 4 bases and 3 bases, with 6 bases remaining between them. There are 12 residues in the CDR3. The CDR3 sequence is CASSWGEETQYF. CDR3 coding DNA: TGTGCCAGCAGTTGGGGAGAAGAGACCCAGTACTTC.

This chain joins TRBV19 and TRBJ1-4; 10 bases match TRBD1. In germline, CDR1 is LNHDA, CDR2 SQIVND (reference sequence). Germline trimming cut 5 bases from V and 0 bases from J; bases unmatched to any gene: 9. The CDR3 extends over 18 amino acids. CDR3 nucleotide sequence: TGTGCCAGTAGTGGGACAGGGGTTAGATCATCAACTAATGAAAAACTGTTTTTT. This gives the protein CASSGTGVRSSTNEKLFF. The whole variable domain, filled in from reference TRBV19 and TRBJ1-4, reads DGGITQSPKYLFRKEGQNVTLSCEQNLNHDAMYWYRQDPGQGLRLIYYSQIVNDFQKGDIAEGYSVSREKKESFPLTVTSAQKNPTAFYLCASSGTGVRSSTNEKLFFGSGTQLSVL.

Here the CDR3 reads CASSFRDRGKETQYF. For the CDR3, the DNA is TGCGCCAGCAGCTTTCGGGACAGGGGGAAAGAGACCCAGTACTTC. This chain uses TRBV4-1 with TRBJ2-5, with 11 bases identical to TRBD1. J gave up 3 bases and V 5 bases, and 5 bases lay outside the gene matches. The CDR3 covers 15 residues. Germline V lookup: CDR1 MGHRA, CDR2 YSYEKL.

The chain is built from TRBV3-1 (or the pseudogene TRBV3-2) and TRBJ1-5; possible D gene TRBD1, 5 bases. Germline V gene data show CDR1 as LGHDT and CDR2 as YNNKEL (reference sequence). V shed 0 bases and J shed 6 bases, with 12 bases lying between them. The CDR3 spans 15 residues. In DNA, the CDR3 is TGTGCCAGCAGCCAAGAGGGGGGAAGAGGTCAGCCCCAGCATTTT. Protein: CASSQEGGRGQPQHF.

This chain uses TRBV30 with TRBJ2-1; D ambiguous. CDR1 is GTSNPN, CDR2 SVGIG, per germline (reference sequence). Trimming took off 0 bases at V and 4 bases at J, with 4 bases between the two ends. This CDR3 is 12 amino acids long. The CDR3 reads CAWSVTYNEQFF. The CDR3 DNA is TGTGCCTGGAGTGTCACATACAATGAGCAGTTCTTC.

The chain has TRBV27 and TRBJ2-7, with D unclear. Germline V lookup: CDR1 MNHEY, CDR2 SMNVEV (reference sequence). Trimming took off 1 base at V and 0 bases at J, with 10 bases between the two ends. This CDR3 is 15 amino acids long. The CDR3 DNA is TGTGCCAGCAGTTTATTTGCGGAGAGCTCCTACGAGCAGTACTTC. Amino acids: CASSLFAESSYEQYF.

The V and J genes are TRBV10-3 and TRBJ1-1; no clear D. The CDR3 runs 14 residues. Deletions cut 6 bases from V and 1 base from J, with 12 bases between. Germline-derived CDR1 and CDR2 are ENHRY and SYGVKD. The CDR3 sequence: CAIRAPGENTEAFF. The CDR3 bases are TGTGCCATCAGGGCCCCTGGAGAGAACACTGAAGCTTTCTTT.

The rearrangement joins TRBV9 to TRBJ2-7, with D possibly being TRBD2 (7 bases). Germline values: CDR1 SGDLS, CDR2 YYNGEE. Trimming shortened V by 2 bases and J by 0 bases, and 15 bases separated the two germline ends. This CDR3 has 16 amino acids. The CDR3 coding sequence is TGTGCCAGCAGCGTGGGGGGGACACCGAGCTCCTACGAGCAGTACTTC. Its translation: CASSVGGTPSSYEQYF.

The rearrangement links TRBV6-5 to TRBJ2-3; the match to TRBD1 covers 11 bases. The CDR3 length is 15 residues. With 9 bases clipped from V and 4 bases from J, the junction kept 9 bases outside the gene matches. The germline V gene encodes CDR1 MNHEY and CDR2 SVGAGI. The CDR3 region is CASHSGGQGADTQYF. CDR3 in DNA: TGTGCCAGTCATTCCGGGGGACAGGGGGCAGATACGCAGTATTTT.

The chain carries TRBV10-3 and TRBJ1-4, with a weak D call TRBD1 (6 bases). The CDR3 is 16 residues long. Trimming shortened V by 3 bases and J by 0 bases, and 11 bases separated the two germline ends. Per the germline V gene, CDR1 is ENHRY and CDR2 is SYGVKD. CDR3: CAISDRGGATNEKLFF. CDR3 nucleotides: TGTGCCATCAGTGACAGGGGAGGGGCAACTAATGAAAAACTGTTTTTT.

The J gene is TRBJ2-7, the V gene TRBV4-1; 14 nucleotides match TRBD2. Germline V lookup: CDR1 MGHRA, CDR2 YSYEKL. This CDR3 has 16 amino acids. J gave up 8 bases and V 0 bases, and 6 bases lay outside the gene matches. CDR3 sequence reads: CASSQEGTSGSLKQYF. CDR3 nucleotide sequence: TGCGCCAGCAGCCAAGAAGGGACTAGCGGGAGTTTAAAGCAGTACTTC.

The genes are TRBV6-2 or TRBV6-3 and TRBJ2-7, with D tentatively TRBD2 (7 bases). Germline-derived CDR1 and CDR2 are MNHEY and SVGEGT. The CDR3 is 15 residues long. V dropped 6 bases and J dropped 7 bases, with 22 bases sitting between them. CDR3 in DNA: TGTGCCAGCAGCCGCCGAGGTGAGGGGGGGCGTGAGCAGTACTTC. As protein: CASSRRGEGGREQYF.

For the CDR3, the DNA is TGCGCCAGCAGCCCGTCCGGGACAGGGATATACAATGAGCAGTTCTTC. Translation gives CASSPSGTGIYNEQFF. V gene TRBV4-1 combines with J gene TRBJ2-1; 9 bases are shared with TRBD1. Germline V gene data show CDR1 as MGHRA and CDR2 as YSYEKL. The CDR3 loop spans 16 amino acids. Trimming cost V 4 bases and J 4 bases; bases outside gene matches: 8.

The chain recombines TRBV5-1 with TRBJ2-1, with 10 nucleotides matching TRBD2. The CDR3 has 16 amino acids. From germline, CDR1 is SGHRS and CDR2 YFSETQ. The V gene end was trimmed by 4 bases and the J gene end by 9 bases; junction bases not matched to a gene: 13. The chain's CDR3 is CASSRGLADPSSEQFF. In DNA form, the CDR3 reads TGCGCCAGCAGCCGTGGACTAGCGGACCCTTCTAGTGAGCAGTTCTTC.

V usage is TRBV10-3 and J usage is TRBJ1-6; 8 positions agree with TRBD1. The germline CDR1 and CDR2 sequences are ENHRY and SYGVKD. The CDR3 totals 14 residues. V shed 8 bases and J 7 bases; nucleotides not matched to a gene: 7. Here the CDR3 reads CAIGETGGNSPLHF. The DNA for the CDR3 is TGTGCCATCGGAGAAACAGGGGGGAATTCACCCCTCCACTTT.

V and J are TRBV19 and TRBJ1-2; the match to TRBD1 covers 9 bases. Germline V gene data show CDR1 as LNHDA and CDR2 as SQIVND (reference sequence). There are 14 residues in the CDR3. With V trimmed by 3 bases and J by 8 bases, 7 bases remained unmatched. The CDR3 spells CASSMEGQGWGYTF. CDR3 coding DNA: TGTGCCAGTAGTATGGAGGGACAGGGCTGGGGCTACACCTTC.

This rearrangement joins TRBV19 to TRBJ1-1; tentatively, D is TRBD1 (6 bases). The CDR3 contains 14 residues. Germline assignment: CDR1 LNHDA and CDR2 SQIVND (reference sequence). V was clipped by 3 bases and J by 4 bases, with 12 bases between them. The CDR3 nucleotides read TGTGCCAGTAGTATGCGGGGGCGCGGCACTGAAGCTTTCTTT. This gives the protein CASSMRGRGTEAFF.